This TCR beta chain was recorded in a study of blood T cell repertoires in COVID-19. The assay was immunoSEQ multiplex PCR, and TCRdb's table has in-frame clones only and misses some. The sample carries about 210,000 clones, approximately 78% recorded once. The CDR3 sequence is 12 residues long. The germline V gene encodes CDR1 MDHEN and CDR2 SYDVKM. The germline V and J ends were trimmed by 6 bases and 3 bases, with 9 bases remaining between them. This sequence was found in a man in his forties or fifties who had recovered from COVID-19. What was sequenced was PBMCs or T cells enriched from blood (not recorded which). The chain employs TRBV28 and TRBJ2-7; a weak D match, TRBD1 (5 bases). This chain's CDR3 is CASSPGYYEQYF. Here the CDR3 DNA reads TGTGCCAGCAGCCCAGGGTACTACGAGCAGTACTTC.